Many counts were recorded for the clone carrying this TCR beta chain. Its target is unknown. This record comes from a study of T cell repertoires in cytomegalovirus infection. Study findings and constraints: Dominating the ex vivo response were TCR beta clonotypes that were CMV-specific and HLA-C-restricted.

V was pared by 3 bases and J by 7 bases, with 6 bases of the junction left unmatched. CDR1 and CDR2 from the germline V gene are MNHEY and SMNVEV (reference sequence). The CDR3 totals 14 residues. TCRdb reanalysed the reads using MiXCR and keeps one entry per CDR3 protein. This table has 200,000 to 250,000 distinct CDR3 sequences, roughly 23% appearing once. V gene TRBV27 combines with J gene TRBJ2-7; TRBD1 aligns across 10 bases. The sequenced sample was CD8+ T cells from PBMCs. This sequence was found in a human donor in good health (CMV status not recorded). Some clones in this sample may be carry-over from other donors' samples. This chain's CDR3 is CASSFGTGVGEQYF. Written as DNA, the CDR3 is TGTGCCAGCAGTTTCGGGACAGGGGTGGGAGAGCAGTACTTC.